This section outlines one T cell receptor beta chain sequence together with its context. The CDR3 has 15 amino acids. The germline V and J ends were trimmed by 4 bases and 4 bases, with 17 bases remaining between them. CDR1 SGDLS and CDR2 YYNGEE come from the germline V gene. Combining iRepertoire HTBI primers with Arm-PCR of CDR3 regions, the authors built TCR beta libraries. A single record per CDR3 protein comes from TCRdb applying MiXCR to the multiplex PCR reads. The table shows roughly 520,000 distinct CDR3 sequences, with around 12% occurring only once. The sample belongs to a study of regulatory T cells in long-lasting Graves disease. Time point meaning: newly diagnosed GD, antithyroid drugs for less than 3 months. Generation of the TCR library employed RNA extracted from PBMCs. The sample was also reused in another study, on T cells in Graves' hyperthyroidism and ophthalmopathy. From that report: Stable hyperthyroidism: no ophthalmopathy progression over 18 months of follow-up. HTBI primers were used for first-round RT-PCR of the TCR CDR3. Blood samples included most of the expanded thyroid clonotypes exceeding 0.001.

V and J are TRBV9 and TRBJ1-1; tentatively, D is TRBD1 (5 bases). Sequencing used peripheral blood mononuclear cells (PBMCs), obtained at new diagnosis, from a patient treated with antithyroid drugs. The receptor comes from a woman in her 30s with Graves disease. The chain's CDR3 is CASSPTGTPGTEAFF. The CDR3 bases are TGTGCCAGCAGCCCGACCGGGACCCCAGGCACTGAAGCTTTCTTT.